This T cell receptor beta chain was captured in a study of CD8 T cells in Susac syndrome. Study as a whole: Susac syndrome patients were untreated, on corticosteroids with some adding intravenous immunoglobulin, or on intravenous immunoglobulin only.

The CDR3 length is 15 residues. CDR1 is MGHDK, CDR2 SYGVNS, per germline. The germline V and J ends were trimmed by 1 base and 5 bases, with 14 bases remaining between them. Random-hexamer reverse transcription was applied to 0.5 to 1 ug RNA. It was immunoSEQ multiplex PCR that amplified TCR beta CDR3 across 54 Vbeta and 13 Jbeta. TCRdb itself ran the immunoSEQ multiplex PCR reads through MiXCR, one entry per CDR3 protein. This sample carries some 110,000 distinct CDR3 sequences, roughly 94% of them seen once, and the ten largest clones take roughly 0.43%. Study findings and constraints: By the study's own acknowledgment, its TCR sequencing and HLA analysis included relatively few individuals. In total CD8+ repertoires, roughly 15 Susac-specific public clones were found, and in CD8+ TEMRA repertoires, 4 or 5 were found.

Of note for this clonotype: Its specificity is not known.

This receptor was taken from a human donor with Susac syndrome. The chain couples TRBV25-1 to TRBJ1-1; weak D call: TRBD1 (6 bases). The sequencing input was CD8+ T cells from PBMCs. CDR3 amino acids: CASSELTGSRTEAFF. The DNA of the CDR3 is TGTGCCAGCAGTGAATTGACAGGATCGAGAACTGAAGCTTTCTTT.